The 18 T cell receptor beta chains given below trace back to one sample, sequenced in a study of early T cells in non-severe SARS-CoV-2 infection. MiXCR was run by TCRdb on the 5' RACE reads, yielding one entry per CDR3 protein. The table includes about 27,000 distinct CDR3 sequences, roughly 3% detected once. Sequenced material: whole blood. The receptors come from an adult who was a healthcare worker with PCR-confirmed SARS-CoV-2 infection or an uninfected control (not recorded which).

This clonotype was counted many times. This chain joins TRBV12-3 or TRBV12-4 and TRBJ1-2; perhaps TRBD1 as D (5 bases). CDR3 length: 18 residues. V shed 4 bases and J shed 8 bases, with 29 bases lying between them. In DNA, the CDR3 is TGTGCCAGCAGTTGGGGTAGGCAGGGATTAAATAACGCAGAGGGCTACACCTTC. It translates to CASSWGRQGLNNAEGYTF.

This clonotype was counted between two and nine times. At one end, the junction sequence differs from germline, possibly due to a read error. This sequence joins TRBV18 and TRBJ1-1, with a possible D match to TRBD1 (6 bases). Germline-derived CDR1 and CDR2 are KGHSH and LQKENI. CDR3 length: 15 residues. The CDR3 DNA reads TGTGTCAGCCCTCCTGAGGGGGGAGGGAACACTGAAGCTTTCTTT. Translated, it gives CVSPPEGGGNTEAFF.

Ten or more counts support this clonotype. The CDR3 sequence: CASSEFGYNYGYTF. As DNA, the CDR3 is TGCGCCAGCAGTGAGTTCGGCTATAACTATGGCTACACCTTC. The chain joins TRBV10-1 to TRBJ1-2; D ambiguous. V was trimmed by 1 base and J by 1 base, leaving 7 bases between them. The CDR3 covers 14 residues. Looked up from germline, CDR1 is WNHNN and CDR2 is SYGVQD (reference sequence).

In its sample, this clonotype was seen many times. The J gene is TRBJ2-6, the V gene TRBV7-8; 7 bases agree with TRBD2. The CDR3 totals 16 residues. CDR1 SGHVS and CDR2 FQNEAQ come from the germline V gene. The trim removed 5 bases at V and 2 bases at J, leaving 6 bases unmatched. DNA for the CDR3: TGTGCCAGCAGCGGGAGTCGGGGGGCTGGGGCCAACGTCCTGACTTTC. It translates to CASSGSRGAGANVLTF.

The gene calls are TRBV20-1 and TRBJ2-1; possibly TRBD1 for D (5 bases). The V end lost 1 base, the J end lost 8 bases, and 12 bases lay between the germline ends. Germline CDR1 is DFQATT and CDR2 is SNEGSKA (reference sequence). The CDR3 spans 13 residues. The CDR3 region has the DNA TGCAGTGCTAGAGCAAGCGCAGGGTATGAGCAGTTCTTC. It is translated as CSARASAGYEQFF.

At least ten counts were recorded for this clonotype. The chain couples TRBV12-3 or TRBV12-4 to TRBJ2-5; perhaps TRBD2 as D (7 bases). The CDR3 is made up of 14 amino acids. Deletions cut 7 bases from V and 4 bases from J, with 16 bases between. The CDR3 DNA is TGTGCCAGCACTCAAAGGGGGGGCGCAGAGACCCAGTACTTC. Amino acid sequence: CASTQRGGAETQYF.

This clonotype appeared many times. The V and J genes are TRBV6-1 and TRBJ1-4, with D possibly matching TRBD1 (5 bases). Germline V gene sequence: CDR1 MNHNS, CDR2 SASEGT. V was pared by 0 bases and J by 4 bases, with 9 bases between. The CDR3 is 15 residues long. CDR3 coding DNA: TGTGCCAGCAGTGAAGCAGACAGAAATAATGAAAAACTGTTTTTT. Residues: CASSEADRNNEKLFF.

Many counts were recorded for this clonotype. The chain recombines TRBV6-7 with TRBJ2-7; 7 bases map to TRBD1. TRBV6-7 is filed as an ORF, its function uncertain. The CDR3 totals 17 residues. Trimming cost V 2 bases and J 5 bases; bases outside gene matches: 15. The CDR3 sequence is CASSYRDSLRVLDEQYV. As DNA, the CDR3 is TGTGCCAGCAGTTACCGGGACAGCCTAAGGGTACTGGACGAGCAGTACGTC.

This clonotype was detected a few times. The CDR3 region has the DNA TGCAGTGCTAGAGGGTCTAGCACAGATACGCAGTATTTT. It encodes CSARGSSTDTQYF. The genes are TRBV20-1 and TRBJ2-3; D is unclear. The V gene lost 1 base and the J gene lost 0 bases, with 5 bases spanning the gap. The germline gives CDR1 DFQATT, CDR2 SNEGSKA (reference sequence). CDR3 size: 13 residues.

This clonotype was seen repeatedly, ten times or more. The chain carries TRBV20-1 and TRBJ1-2; D uncertain. This CDR3 has 12 residues. V shed 0 bases and J shed 6 bases, with 8 bases lying between them. The germline V gene encodes CDR1 DFQATT and CDR2 SNEGSKA (reference sequence). The CDR3 sequence: CSARELLDGYTF. In DNA form, the CDR3 reads TGCAGTGCTAGAGAGTTACTGGATGGCTACACCTTC.

This clonotype occurred many times. The V call is TRBV21-1, the J call TRBJ2-6. TRBV21-1 is tagged as a pseudogene. The CDR3 has 11 residues. The CDR3 DNA reads TGTGCCAGCAGCAAAGGCGCCGTCCTGACTTTC. Protein: CASSKGAVLTF.

At least ten counts were recorded for this clonotype. The J gene is TRBJ1-2, the V gene TRBV9; 7 bases map to TRBD1. Trimming cost V 1 base and J 6 bases; bases outside gene matches: 6. Germline V CDR1 and CDR2: SGDLS, YYNGEE. This CDR3 has 14 residues. The CDR3: CASSVTGESNGYTF. The CDR3 bases are TGTGCCAGCAGCGTAACAGGGGAGTCAAATGGCTACACCTTC. Supplemented by reference TRBV9 and TRBJ1-2, the full variable domain reads DSGVTQTPKHLITATGQRVTLRCSPRSGDLSVYWYQQSLDQGLQFLIQYYNGEERAKGNILERFSAQQFPDLHSELNLSSLELGDSALYFCASSVTGESNGYTFGSGTRLTVV.

The table lists this clonotype with many counts. The chain employs TRBV6-5 and TRBJ1-6; 10 nucleotides align to TRBD1. With V trimmed by 6 bases and J by 9 bases, 5 bases remained unmatched. The CDR3 runs 14 residues. Germline V gives CDR1 MNHEY, CDR2 SVGAGI. Here the CDR3 DNA reads TGTGCCAGCAGGCCCGACAGGGGGCCTTCACCCCTCCACTTT. Protein: CASRPDRGPSPLHF.

The sample holds a few counts of this clonotype. This sequence joins TRBV2 and TRBJ1-5, with D perhaps matching TRBD1 (5 bases). Germline values: CDR1 SNHLY, CDR2 FYNNEI. Trimming took 3 bases from V and 2 from J, leaving 11 bases between them. This CDR3 region has 15 residues. The CDR3 DNA follows: TGTGCCAGCAGTGATTGGGGGAATGGCAATCAGCCCCAGCATTTT. Translation gives CASSDWGNGNQPQHF.

This clonotype is classed as medium-sized. The chain combines TRBV20-1 with TRBJ2-5, with a weak D call TRBD1 (5 bases). Germline V gene lookup returns CDR1 DFQATT and CDR2 SNEGSKA (reference sequence). V was trimmed by 5 bases and J by 5 bases, leaving 12 bases between them. CDR3 length: 12 residues. The CDR3: CSAWGAGETQYF. The CDR3 region has the DNA TGCAGTGCTTGGGGCGCTGGGGAGACCCAGTACTTC.

This clonotype has ten or more counts. The chain is built from TRBV5-1 and TRBJ1-1, with 9 bases aligning to TRBD1. CDR1 and CDR2 from the germline V gene are SGHRS and YFSETQ. The CDR3 is made up of 14 amino acids. The trim removed 4 bases at V and 5 bases at J, leaving 6 bases unmatched. DNA for the CDR3: TGCGCCAGCAGCCAACAGGGGGCGGTGACTGAAGCTTTCTTT. Amino acids: CASSQQGAVTEAFF.

Judged by abundance, this clonotype is medium-sized. V is TRBV5-1 and J is TRBJ2-1; D is unclear. The CDR3 spans 13 residues. Germline CDR1 reads SGHRS; CDR2 reads YFSETQ. V lost 6 bases to trimming and J lost 4 bases, with 11 bases between them. The DNA of the CDR3 is TGCGCCAGCACCCCAACGAAGTACAATGAGCAGTTCTTC. As protein: CASTPTKYNEQFF. Supplemented by reference TRBV5-1 and TRBJ2-1, the full variable domain reads KAGVTQTPRYLIKTRGQQVTLSCSPISGHRSVSWYQQTPGQGLQFLFEYFSETQRNKGNFPGRFSGRQFSNSRSEMNVSTLELGDSALYLCASTPTKYNEQFFGPGTRLTVL.

This clonotype was seen many times. V usage is TRBV19 and J usage is TRBJ1-1, with D uncertain. The germline gives CDR1 LNHDA, CDR2 SQIVND (reference sequence). The V gene lost 3 bases and the J gene lost 1 base, with 9 bases spanning the gap. The CDR3 contains 14 residues. CDR3 loop: CASSMDAGNTEAFF. The CDR3 DNA reads TGTGCCAGTAGTATGGATGCCGGGAACACTGAAGCTTTCTTT.